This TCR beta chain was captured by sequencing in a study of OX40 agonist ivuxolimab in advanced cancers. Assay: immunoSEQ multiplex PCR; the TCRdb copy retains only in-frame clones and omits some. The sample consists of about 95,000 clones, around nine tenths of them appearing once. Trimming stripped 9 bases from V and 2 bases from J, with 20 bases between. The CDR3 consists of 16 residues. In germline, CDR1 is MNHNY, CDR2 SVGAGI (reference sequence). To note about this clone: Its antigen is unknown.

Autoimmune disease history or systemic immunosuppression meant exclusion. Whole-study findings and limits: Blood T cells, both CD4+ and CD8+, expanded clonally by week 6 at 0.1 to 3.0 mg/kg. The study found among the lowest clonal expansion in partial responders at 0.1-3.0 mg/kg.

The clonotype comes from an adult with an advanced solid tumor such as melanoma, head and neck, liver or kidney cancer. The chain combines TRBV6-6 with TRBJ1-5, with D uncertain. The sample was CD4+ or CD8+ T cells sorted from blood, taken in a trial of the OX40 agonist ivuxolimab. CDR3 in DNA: TGTGCCAGTATTTCTTTTGGTAGGGCAGGCAATCAGCCCCAGCATTTT. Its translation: CASISFGRAGNQPQHF.